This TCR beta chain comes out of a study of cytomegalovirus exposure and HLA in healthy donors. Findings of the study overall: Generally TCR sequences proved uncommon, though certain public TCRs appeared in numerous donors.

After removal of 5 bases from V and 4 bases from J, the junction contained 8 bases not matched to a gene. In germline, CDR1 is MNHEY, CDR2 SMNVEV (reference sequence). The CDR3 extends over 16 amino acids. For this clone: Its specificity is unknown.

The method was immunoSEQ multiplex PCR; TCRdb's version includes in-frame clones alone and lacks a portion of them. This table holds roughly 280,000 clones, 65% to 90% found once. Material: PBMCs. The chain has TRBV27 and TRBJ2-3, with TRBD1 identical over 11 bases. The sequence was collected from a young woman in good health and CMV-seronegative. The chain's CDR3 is CASSTSGTGGADTQYF. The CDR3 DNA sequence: TGTGCCAGCAGTACATCCGGGACAGGGGGGGCAGATACGCAGTATTTT.